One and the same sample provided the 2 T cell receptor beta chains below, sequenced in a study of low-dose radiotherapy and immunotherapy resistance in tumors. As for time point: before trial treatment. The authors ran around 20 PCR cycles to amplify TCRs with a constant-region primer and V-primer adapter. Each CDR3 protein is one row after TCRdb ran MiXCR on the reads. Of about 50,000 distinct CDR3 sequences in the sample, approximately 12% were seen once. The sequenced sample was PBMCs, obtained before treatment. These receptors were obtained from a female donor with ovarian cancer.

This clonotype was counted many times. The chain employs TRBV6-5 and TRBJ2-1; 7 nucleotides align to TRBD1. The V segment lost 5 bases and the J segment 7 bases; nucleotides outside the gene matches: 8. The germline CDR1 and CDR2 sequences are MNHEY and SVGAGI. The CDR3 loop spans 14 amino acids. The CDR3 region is CASSRQGVGNEQFF. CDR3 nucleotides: TGTGCCAGCAGTAGACAGGGAGTAGGGAATGAGCAGTTCTTC.

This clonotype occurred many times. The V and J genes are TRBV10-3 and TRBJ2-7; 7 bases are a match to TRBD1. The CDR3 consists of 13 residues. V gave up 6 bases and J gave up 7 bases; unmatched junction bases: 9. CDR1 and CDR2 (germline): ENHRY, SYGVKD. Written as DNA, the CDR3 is TGTGCCATCAGAGGAGGACAGGTGGGAGAGCAGTACTTC. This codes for CAIRGGQVGEQYF.